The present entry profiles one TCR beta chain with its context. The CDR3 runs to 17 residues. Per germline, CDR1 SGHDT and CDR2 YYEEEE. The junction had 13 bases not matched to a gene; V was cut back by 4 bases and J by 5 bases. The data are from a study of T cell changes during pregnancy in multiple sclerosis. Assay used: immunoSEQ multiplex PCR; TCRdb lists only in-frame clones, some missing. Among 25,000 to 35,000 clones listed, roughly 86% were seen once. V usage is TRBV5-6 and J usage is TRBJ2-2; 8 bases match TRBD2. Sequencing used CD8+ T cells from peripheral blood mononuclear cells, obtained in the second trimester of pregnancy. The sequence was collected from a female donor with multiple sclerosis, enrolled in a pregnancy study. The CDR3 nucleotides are TGTGCCAGCAGCCACGGTCAAACGGGGGGGCCTACCGGGGAGCTGTTTTTT. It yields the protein CASSHGQTGGPTGELFF.